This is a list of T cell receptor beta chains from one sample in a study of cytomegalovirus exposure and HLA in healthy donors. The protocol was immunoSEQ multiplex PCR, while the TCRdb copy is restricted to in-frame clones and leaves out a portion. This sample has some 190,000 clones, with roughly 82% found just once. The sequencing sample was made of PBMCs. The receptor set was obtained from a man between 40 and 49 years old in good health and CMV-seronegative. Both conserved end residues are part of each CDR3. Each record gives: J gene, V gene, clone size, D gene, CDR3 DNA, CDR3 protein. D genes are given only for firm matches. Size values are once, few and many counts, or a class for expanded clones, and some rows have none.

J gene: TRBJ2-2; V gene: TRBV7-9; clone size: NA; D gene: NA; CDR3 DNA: TGTGCCAGCAGACCCCAGGGAAGGAACACCGGGGAGCTGTTTTTT; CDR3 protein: CASRPQGRNTGELFF
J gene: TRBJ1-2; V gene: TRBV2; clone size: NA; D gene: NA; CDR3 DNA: TGTGCCATCGGTGGTAACTATGGCTACACCTTC; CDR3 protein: CAIGGNYGYTF
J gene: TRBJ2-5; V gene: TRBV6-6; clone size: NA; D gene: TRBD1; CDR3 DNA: TGTGCCAGCAGTCCAGGGGGTTTTCAAGAGACCCAGTACTTC; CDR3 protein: CASSPGGFQETQYF
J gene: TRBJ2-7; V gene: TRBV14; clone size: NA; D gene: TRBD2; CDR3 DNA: TGTGCCAGCAGCCAACTAGCGGCCTACGAGCAGTACTTC; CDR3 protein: CASSQLAAYEQYF
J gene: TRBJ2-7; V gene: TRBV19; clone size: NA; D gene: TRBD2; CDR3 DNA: TGTGCCAGTAGTATAAGACTAGCGGGAGCGGACGAGCAGTACTTC; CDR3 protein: CASSIRLAGADEQYF
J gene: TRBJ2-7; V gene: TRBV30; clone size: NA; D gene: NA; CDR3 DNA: TGTGCCTGGATACCCGGAAAGCGCTCCTACGAGCAGTACTTC; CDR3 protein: CAWIPGKRSYEQYF
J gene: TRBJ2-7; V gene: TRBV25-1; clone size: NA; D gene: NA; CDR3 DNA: TGTGCCAGCAGTGCAAACAGGGTTCCCTACGAGCAGTACTTC; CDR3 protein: CASSANRVPYEQYF
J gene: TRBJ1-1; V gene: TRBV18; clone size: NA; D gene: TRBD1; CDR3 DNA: TGTGCCAGCTCACTCGGACAGGGGACGAACACTGAAGCTTTCTTT; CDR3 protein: CASSLGQGTNTEAFF
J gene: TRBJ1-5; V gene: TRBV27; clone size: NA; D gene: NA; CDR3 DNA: TGTGCCAGCAGCAAGAGAACGGGGGATCAGCCCCAGCATTTT; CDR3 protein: CASSKRTGDQPQHF
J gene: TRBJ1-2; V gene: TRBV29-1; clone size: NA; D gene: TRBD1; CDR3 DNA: TGCAGCGGCAGGACAGGGAGCCGTTATGGCTACACCTTC; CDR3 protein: CSGRTGSRYGYTF
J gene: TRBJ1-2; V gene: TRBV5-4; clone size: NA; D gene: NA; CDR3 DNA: TGTGCCAGCAGCGTCGGTACTGCTTACAGGGTGACAAACTATGGCTACACCTTC; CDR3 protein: CASSVGTAYRVTNYGYTF
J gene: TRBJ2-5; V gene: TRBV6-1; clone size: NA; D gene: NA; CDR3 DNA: TGTGCCAGCAGGGCCAGTTATGAGACCCAGTACTTC; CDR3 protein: CASRASYETQYF
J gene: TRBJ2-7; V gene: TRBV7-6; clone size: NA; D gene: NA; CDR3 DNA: TGTGCCAGCAGCTTAGGAGCGTCCTACCCCGACTACGAGCAGTACTTC; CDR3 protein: CASSLGASYPDYEQYF
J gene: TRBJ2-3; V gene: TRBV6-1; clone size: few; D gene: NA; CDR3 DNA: TGTGCCAGCAGTGGTCCACTCAGGGATACGCAGTATTTT; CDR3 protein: CASSGPLRDTQYF
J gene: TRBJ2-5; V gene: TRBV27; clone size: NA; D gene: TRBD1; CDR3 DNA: TGTGCCAGCAGTTTATGGACAGGGGCATGGGAGACCCAGTACTTC; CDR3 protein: CASSLWTGAWETQYF
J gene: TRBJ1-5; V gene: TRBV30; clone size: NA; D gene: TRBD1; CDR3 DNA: TGTGCCTGGGATGGGGACAGGGGGCTCGATCAGCCCCAGCATTTT; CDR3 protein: CAWDGDRGLDQPQHF
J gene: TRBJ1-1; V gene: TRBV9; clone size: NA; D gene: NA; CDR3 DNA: TGTGCCAGCAGCGCCCTGACAGGTAGGGCTGAAGCTTTCTTT; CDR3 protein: CASSALTGRAEAFF
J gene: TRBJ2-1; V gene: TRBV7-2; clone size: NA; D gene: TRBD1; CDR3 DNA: TGTGCCAGCAGCTTACGGACAGGGGGGAATGAGCAGTTCTTC; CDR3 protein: CASSLRTGGNEQFF
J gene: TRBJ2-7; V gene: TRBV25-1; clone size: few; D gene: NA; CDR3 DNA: TGTGCCAGCAGTTCTGATTCAAGGGGCCCCCAAGCGGGGCAGTACTTC; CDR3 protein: CASSSDSRGPQAGQYF
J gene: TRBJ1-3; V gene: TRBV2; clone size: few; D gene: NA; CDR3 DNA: TGTGCCAGCAGTGAAGACAGAGTCTCTGGAAACACCATATATTTT; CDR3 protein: CASSEDRVSGNTIYF
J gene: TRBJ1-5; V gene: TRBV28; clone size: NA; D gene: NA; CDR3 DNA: TGTGCCAGCAGTCGGGGAGGTGGCGCGGATCAGCCCCAGCATTTT; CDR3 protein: CASSRGGGADQPQHF
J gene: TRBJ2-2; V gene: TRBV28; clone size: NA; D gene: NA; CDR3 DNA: TGTGCCAGCAGGAGACAAGTTTCTAACACCGGGGAGCTGTTTTTT; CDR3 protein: CASRRQVSNTGELFF
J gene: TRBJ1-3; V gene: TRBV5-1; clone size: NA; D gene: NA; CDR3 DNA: TGCGCCAGCAGCCAAACGGGGAATGGAAACACCATATATTTT; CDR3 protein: CASSQTGNGNTIYF
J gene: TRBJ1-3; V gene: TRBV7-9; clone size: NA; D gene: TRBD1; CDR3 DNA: TGTGCCAGCAGCCAGACAGGGGTCCGCTCTGGAAACACCATATATTTT; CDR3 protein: CASSQTGVRSGNTIYF
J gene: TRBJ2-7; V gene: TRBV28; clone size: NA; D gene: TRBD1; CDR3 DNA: TGTGCCAGCAGTTTAATGCAGGGGGCGTGGGAGCAGTACTTC; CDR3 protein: CASSLMQGAWEQYF
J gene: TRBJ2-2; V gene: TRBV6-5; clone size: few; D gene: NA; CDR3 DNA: TGTGCCAGCGCTCGGTCGACCGGGGAGCTGTTTTTT; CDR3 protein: CASARSTGELFF
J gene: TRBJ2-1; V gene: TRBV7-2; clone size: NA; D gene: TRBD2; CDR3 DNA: TGTGCCAGCAGCTTGGTGACTAGCGGGGGGACCCTCGGGAATGAGCAGTTCTTC; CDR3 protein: CASSLVTSGGTLGNEQFF
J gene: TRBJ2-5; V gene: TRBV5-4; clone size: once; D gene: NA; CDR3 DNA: TGTGCCAGCAGCCGGCTTGGGGGGGGCGAGACCCAGTACTTC; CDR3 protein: CASSRLGGGETQYF